This T cell receptor beta chain was obtained from a study of OX40 agonist ivuxolimab in advanced cancers. General study findings and limits: Nonresponders included some who also had low normalized T-cell clonal expansion. Relative to CD4+ cells, CD8+ T cells on average had more expanded clones.

The repertoire was sequenced with immunoSEQ multiplex PCR; TCRdb's copy has only in-frame clones and lacks some. Among fewer than 130,000 clones listed, 89% were seen once. No patient had autoimmune disease or received systemic immunosuppression. Blood samples were obtained at baseline, cycle 4 day 1, and cycle 7 day 1. Concerning this clone: The antigen is undetermined.

This CDR3 region has 15 residues. Deletions cut 3 bases from V and 0 bases from J, with 9 bases between. Germline V gene sequence: CDR1 SEHNR, CDR2 FQNEAQ (reference sequence). The receptor comes from an adult with an advanced solid tumor such as melanoma, head and neck, liver or kidney cancer. This sequence joins TRBV7-9 and TRBJ2-1; D is possibly TRBD1 (6 bases). The input for sequencing was CD4+ or CD8+ T cells sorted from blood, taken in a trial of the OX40 agonist ivuxolimab. The CDR3 coding sequence is TGTGCCAGCAGCTTCCAGGGGAGCTCCTACAATGAGCAGTTCTTC. As protein: CASSFQGSSYNEQFF.